There are many counts of the clone carrying this T cell receptor beta chain. Its antigen is undetermined. The sequence runs out 3 residues before the end of the CDR3; the remainder is reconstructed from the germline J gene. These data come from a study of T cell clonality in common variable immunodeficiency. V was clipped by 6 bases and J by 6 bases; unmatched bases: 7. Germline CDR1 SQVTM, CDR2 ANQGSEA. This CDR3 has 13 residues. Assay used: immunoSEQ multiplex PCR; TCRdb lists only in-frame clones, some missing. The sample yields about 39,000 clones, without any singletons. General study points: The cause of increased CVID clonality remains unclear without subpopulation sequencing.

The TCR was taken from a person aged 18 to 75 in good health. The rearrangement joins TRBV29-1 to TRBJ2-7; 11 positions match TRBD1. The specimen sequenced was peripheral blood mononuclear cells. This CDR3 reads CSVGTGGRGEQYF. The part of the CDR3 DNA that was read is TGCAGCGTGGGGACAGGGGGTCGAGGCGAG.